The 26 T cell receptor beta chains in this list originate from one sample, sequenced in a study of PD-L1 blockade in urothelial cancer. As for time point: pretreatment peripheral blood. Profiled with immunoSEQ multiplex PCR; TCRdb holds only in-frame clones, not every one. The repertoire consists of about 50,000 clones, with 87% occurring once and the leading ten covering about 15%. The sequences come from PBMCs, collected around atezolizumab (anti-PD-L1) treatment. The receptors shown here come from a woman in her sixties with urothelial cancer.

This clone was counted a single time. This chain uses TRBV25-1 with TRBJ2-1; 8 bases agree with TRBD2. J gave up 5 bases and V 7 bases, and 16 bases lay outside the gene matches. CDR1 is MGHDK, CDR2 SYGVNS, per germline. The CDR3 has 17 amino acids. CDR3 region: CASTGGVQAGEHNEQFF. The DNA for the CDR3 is TGTGCCAGCACTGGGGGGGTCCAAGCGGGAGAGCACAATGAGCAGTTCTTC.

The CDR3 sequence is CASSLSLGGTNEKLFF. In DNA, the CDR3 is TGTGCCAGCAGTTTATCGCTAGGGGGAACTAATGAAAAACTGTTTTTT. This chain links TRBV27 with TRBJ1-4; TRBD1 might be the D (6 bases). Germline values: CDR1 MNHEY, CDR2 SMNVEV (reference sequence). CDR3 length equals 16 residues. The V end was cut by 0 bases, the J end by 1 base, with 9 bases between.

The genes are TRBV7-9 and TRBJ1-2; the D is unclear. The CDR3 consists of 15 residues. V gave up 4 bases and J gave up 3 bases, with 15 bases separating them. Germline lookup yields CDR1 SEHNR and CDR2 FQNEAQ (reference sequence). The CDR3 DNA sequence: TGTGCCAGCAGCTGGCTAGTCGTTGTTGACTATGGCTACACCTTC. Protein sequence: CASSWLVVVDYGYTF.

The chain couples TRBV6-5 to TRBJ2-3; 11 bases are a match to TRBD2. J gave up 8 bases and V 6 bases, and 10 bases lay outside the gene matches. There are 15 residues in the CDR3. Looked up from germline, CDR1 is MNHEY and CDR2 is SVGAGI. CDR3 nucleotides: TGTGCCAGCAGCTGGGGTAGCGGGGGGGCTAGTACGCAGTATTTT. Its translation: CASSWGSGGASTQYF.

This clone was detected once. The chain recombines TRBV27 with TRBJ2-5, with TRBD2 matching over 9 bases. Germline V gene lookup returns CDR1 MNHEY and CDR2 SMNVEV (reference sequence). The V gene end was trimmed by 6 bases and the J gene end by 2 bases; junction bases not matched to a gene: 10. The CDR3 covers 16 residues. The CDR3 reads CASSGRASGTQETQYF. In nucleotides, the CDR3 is TGTGCCAGCAGCGGGCGGGCTAGCGGGACTCAAGAGACCCAGTACTTC.

CDR3 coding DNA: TGTGCCAGTAGGGCGGGAGGGATAAATGAGCAGTTCTTC. Translating it yields CASRAGGINEQFF. The chain carries TRBV19 and TRBJ2-1, with 9 bases that match TRBD2. V dropped 6 bases and J dropped 7; count of bases not matched to a gene: 4. The CDR3 contains 13 residues. Germline CDR1 LNHDA, CDR2 SQIVND (reference sequence).

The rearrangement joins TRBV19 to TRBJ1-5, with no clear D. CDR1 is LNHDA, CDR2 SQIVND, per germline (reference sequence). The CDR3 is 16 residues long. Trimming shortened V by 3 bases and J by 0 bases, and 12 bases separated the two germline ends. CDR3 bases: TGTGCCAGTAGTATTTCGGCGGAGTATAGCAATCAGCCCCAGCATTTT. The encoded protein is CASSISAEYSNQPQHF.

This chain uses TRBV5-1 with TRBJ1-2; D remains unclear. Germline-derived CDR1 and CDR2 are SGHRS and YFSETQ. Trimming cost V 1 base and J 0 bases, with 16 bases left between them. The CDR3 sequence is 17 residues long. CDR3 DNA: TGCGCCAGCAGCTTGAATTTCCGGAGAGTGACTAACTATGGCTACACCTTC. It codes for CASSLNFRRVTNYGYTF.

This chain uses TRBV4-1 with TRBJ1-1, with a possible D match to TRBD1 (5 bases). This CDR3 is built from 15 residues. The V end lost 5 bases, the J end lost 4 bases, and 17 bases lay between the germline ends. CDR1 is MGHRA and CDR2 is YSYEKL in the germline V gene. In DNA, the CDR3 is TGCGCCAGCAGCTCCCAAGACAGTTGGAGCACTGAAGCTTTCTTT. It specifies CASSSQDSWSTEAFF.

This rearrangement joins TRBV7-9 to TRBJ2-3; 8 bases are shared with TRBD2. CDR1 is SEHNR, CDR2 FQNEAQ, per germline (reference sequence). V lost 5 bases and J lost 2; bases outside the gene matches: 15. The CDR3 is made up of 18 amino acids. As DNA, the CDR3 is TGTGCCAGCAGCCCTCGGTGGGCGGGGGGCAACCCCACAGATACGCAGTATTTT. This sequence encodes CASSPRWAGGNPTDTQYF.

The CDR3 DNA sequence: TGCGCCAGCAGCCAAGTAACTAGCGACCTCTACAATGAGCAGTTCTTC. This sequence encodes CASSQVTSDLYNEQFF. The chain recombines TRBV4-3 with TRBJ2-1; TRBD2 matches 7 bases. This CDR3 is built from 16 residues. Germline trimming cut 1 base from V and 3 bases from J; bases unmatched to any gene: 6. Germline CDR1 and CDR2: LGHNA and YSLEER.

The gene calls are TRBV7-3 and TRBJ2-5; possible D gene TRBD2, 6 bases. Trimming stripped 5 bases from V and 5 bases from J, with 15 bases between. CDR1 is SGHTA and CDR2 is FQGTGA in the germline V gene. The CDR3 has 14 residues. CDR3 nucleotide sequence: TGTGCCAGCAGCCGAGGTGGGAGGAGTGAGACCCAGTACTTC. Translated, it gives CASSRGGRSETQYF.

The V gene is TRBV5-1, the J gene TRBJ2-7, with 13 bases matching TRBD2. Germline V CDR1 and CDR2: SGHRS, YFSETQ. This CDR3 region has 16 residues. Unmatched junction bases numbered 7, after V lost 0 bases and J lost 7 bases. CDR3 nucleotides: TGCGCCAGCAGCTTGGAGGGGGGGACTAGCGGGGAGGAGCAGTACTTC. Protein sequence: CASSLEGGTSGEEQYF.

Written as DNA, the CDR3 is TGTGCCAGCAGCGACAGCCCGGGAGGGGGGGACACAGATACGCAGTATTTT. This sequence encodes CASSDSPGGGDTDTQYF. This sequence joins TRBV9 and TRBJ2-3; 8 bases line up with TRBD2. CDR1 and CDR2 (germline): SGDLS, YYNGEE. The CDR3 loop spans 17 amino acids. Trimming took 3 bases from V and 2 from J; bases not matched to a gene: 11.

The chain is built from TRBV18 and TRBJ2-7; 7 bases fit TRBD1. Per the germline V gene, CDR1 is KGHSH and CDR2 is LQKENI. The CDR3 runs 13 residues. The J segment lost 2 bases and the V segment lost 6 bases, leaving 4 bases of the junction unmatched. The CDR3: CASSRGTAYEQYF. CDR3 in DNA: TGTGCCAGCTCGAGGGGGACAGCCTACGAGCAGTACTTC.

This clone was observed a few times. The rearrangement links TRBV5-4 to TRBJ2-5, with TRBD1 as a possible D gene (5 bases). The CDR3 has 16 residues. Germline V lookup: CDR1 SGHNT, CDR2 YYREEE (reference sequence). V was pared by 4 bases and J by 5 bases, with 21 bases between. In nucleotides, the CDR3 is TGTGCCAGCAGCCGTGATAGGGCAGGGATAGGTGAGACCCAGTACTTC. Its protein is CASSRDRAGIGETQYF.

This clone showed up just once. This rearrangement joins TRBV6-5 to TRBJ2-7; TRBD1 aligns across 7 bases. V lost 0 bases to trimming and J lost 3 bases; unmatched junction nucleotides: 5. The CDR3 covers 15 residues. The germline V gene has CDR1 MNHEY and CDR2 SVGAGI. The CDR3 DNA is TGTGCCAGCAGTTACTCAGGAGACAGGGACTACGAGCAGTACTTC. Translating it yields CASSYSGDRDYEQYF.

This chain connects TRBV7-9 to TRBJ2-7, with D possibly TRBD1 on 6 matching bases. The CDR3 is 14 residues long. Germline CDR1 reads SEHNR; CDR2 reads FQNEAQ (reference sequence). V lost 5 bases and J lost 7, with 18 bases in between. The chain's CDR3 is CASSEQGQNEEQYF. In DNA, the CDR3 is TGTGCCAGCAGCGAGCAGGGACAAAATGAGGAGCAGTACTTC. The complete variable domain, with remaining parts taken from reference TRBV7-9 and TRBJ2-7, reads DTGVSQNPRHKITKRGQNVTFRCDPISEHNRLYWYRQTLGQGPEFLTYFQNEAQLEKSRLLSDRFSAERPKGSFSTLEIQRTEQGDSAMYLCASSEQGQNEEQYFGPGTRLTVT.

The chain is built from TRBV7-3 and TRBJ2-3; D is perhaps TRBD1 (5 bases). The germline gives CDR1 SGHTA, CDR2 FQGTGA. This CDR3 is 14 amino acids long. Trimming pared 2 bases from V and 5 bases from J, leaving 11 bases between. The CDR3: CASSLAGPKDTQYF. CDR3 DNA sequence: TGTGCCAGCAGCTTAGCAGGGCCAAAAGATACGCAGTATTTT.

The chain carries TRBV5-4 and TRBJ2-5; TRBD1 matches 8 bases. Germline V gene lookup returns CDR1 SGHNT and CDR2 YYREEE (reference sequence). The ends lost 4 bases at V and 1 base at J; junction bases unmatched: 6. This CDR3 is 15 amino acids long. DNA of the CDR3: TGTGCCAGCAGCCCAGGTGGGACAGGCCAAGAGACCCAGTACTTC. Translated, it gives CASSPGGTGQETQYF. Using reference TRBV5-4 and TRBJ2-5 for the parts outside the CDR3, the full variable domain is ETGVTQSPTHLIKTRGQQVTLRCSSQSGHNTVSWYQQALGQGPQFIFQYYREEENGRGNFPPRFSGLQFPNYSSELNVNALELDDSALYLCASSPGGTGQETQYFGPGTRLLVL.

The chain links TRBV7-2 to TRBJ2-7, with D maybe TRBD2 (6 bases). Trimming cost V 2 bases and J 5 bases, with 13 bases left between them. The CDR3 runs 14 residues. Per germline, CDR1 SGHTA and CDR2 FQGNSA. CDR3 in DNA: TGTGCCAGCAGCTTATCGGGGGTTCTGGACGAGCAGTACTTC. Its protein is CASSLSGVLDEQYF. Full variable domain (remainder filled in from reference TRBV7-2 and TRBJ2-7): GAGVSQSPSNKVTEKGKDVELRCDPISGHTALYWYRQSLGQGLEFLIYFQGNSAPDKSGLPSDRFSAERTGGSVSTLTIQRTQQEDSAVYLCASSLSGVLDEQYFGPGTRLTVT.

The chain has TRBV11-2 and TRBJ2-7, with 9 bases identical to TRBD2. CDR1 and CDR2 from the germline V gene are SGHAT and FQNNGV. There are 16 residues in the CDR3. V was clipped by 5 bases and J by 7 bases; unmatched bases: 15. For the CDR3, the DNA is TGTGCCAGCAGCACAAACCTGGGACTAGCTGTTGGTGAGCAGTACTTC. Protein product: CASSTNLGLAVGEQYF.

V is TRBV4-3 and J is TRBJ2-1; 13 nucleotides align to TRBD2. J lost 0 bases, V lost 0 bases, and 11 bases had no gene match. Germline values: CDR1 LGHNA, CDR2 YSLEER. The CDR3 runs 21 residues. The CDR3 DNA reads TGCGCCAGCAGCCAAGATTTAACAGGCCGACTAGCGGGAGGCTCCTACAATGAGCAGTTCTTC. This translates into CASSQDLTGRLAGGSYNEQFF.

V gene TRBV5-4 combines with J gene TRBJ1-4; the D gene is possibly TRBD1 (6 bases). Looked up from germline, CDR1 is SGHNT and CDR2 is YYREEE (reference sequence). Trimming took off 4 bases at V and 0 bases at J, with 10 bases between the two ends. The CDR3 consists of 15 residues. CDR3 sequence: CASSIGTTTNEKLFF. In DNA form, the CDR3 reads TGTGCCAGCAGCATAGGGACAACAACTAATGAAAAACTGTTTTTT.

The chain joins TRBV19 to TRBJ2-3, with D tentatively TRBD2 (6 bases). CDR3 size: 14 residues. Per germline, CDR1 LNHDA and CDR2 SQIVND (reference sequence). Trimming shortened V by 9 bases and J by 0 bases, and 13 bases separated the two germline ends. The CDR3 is CASVSGTSTDTQYF. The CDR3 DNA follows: TGTGCCAGCGTTAGCGGTACTAGCACAGATACGCAGTATTTT.

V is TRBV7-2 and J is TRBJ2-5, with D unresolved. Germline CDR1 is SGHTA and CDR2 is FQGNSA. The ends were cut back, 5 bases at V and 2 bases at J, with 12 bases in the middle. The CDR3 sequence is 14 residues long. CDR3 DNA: TGTGCCAGCAGCAAGACAAGAGTTCAAGAGACCCAGTACTTC. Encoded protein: CASSKTRVQETQYF.